This TCR beta chain was sequenced in a study of T cells in Graves' hyperthyroidism and ophthalmopathy. Exclusions: uncontrolled infection, other autoimmune disease, pregnancy, lactation. RNA transcripts gave rise to amplified TCR beta CDR3 regions. HTBI primers were employed in a first-round RT-PCR of the TCR CDR3. One entry per CDR3 protein results from TCRdb running MiXCR on the multiplex PCR reads. The sample lists about 600,000 distinct CDR3 sequences, about a sixth seen once, with less than 3.5% in the top ten. Per the germline V gene, CDR1 is MNHEY and CDR2 is SMNVEV (reference sequence). The CDR3 consists of 16 residues. With 6 bases clipped from V and 5 bases from J, the junction kept 15 bases outside the gene matches. This clonotype has a count of ten or more. The antigen is undetermined. Study results and limitations: A model built on 13 V-J features separated ophthalmopathy from stable hyperthyroidism. Blood samples included most of the expanded thyroid clonotypes exceeding 0.001. Ophthalmopathy prediction by the model preceded onset by a median roughly 6.3 months.

Sequencing was done on a sample of blood. The rearrangement links TRBV27 to TRBJ2-5, with 7 positions matching TRBD2. This clonotype was sampled from a woman in her thirties or forties with Graves' ophthalmopathy. CDR3 sequence (DNA): TGTGCCAGCAGCGCGTCGTCGAGACTAGCATTCGAGACCCAGTACTTC. This gives the protein CASSASSRLAFETQYF.